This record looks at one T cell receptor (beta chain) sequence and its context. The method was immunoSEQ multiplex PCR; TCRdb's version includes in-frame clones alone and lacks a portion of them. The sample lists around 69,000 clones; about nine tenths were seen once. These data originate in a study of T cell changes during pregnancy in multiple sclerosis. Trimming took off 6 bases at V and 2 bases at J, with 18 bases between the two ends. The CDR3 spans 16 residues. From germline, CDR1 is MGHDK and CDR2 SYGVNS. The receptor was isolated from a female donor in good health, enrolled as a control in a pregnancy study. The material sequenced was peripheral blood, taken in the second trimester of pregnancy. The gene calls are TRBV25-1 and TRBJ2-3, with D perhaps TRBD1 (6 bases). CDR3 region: CASSAPRGGTTDTQYF. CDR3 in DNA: TGTGCCAGCAGCGCCCCCAGGGGCGGTACCACAGATACGCAGTATTTT.